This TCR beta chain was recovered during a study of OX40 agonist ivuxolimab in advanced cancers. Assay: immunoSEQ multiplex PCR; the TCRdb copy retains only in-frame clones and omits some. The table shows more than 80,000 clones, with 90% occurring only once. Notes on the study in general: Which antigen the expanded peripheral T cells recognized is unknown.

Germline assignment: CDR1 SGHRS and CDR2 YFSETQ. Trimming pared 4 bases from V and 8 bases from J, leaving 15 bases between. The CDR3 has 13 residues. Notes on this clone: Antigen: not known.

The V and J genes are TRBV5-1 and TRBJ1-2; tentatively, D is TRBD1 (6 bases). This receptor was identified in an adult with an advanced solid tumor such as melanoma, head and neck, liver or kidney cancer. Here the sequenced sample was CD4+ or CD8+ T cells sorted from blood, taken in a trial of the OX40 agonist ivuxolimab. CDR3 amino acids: CASSPQAGDGYTF. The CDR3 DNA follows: TGCGCCAGCAGCCCACAGGCAGGGGACGGCTACACCTTC.